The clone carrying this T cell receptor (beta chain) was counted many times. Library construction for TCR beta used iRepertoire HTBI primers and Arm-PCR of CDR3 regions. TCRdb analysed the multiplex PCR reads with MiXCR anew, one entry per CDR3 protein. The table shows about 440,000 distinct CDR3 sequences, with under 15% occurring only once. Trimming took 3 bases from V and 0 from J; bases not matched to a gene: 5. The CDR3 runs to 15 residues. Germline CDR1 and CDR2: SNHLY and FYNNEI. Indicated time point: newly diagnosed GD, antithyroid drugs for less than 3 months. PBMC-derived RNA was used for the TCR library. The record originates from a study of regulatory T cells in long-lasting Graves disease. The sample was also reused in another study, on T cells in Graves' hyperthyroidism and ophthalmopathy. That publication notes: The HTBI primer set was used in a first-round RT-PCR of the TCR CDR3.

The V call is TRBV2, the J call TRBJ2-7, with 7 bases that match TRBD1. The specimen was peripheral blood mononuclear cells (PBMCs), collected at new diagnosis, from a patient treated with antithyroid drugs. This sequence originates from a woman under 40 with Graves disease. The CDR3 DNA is TGTGCCAGCAGTGAGGGACAGAACCTCTCCTACGAGCAGTACTTC. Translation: CASSEGQNLSYEQYF.